This passage covers 30 T cell receptor beta chains from one sample sequenced in a study of somatic mutations in cytotoxic T cells in rheumatoid arthritis. Generated by immunoSEQ multiplex PCR, the TCRdb table keeps only in-frame clones and is missing some. This sample has roughly 9,000 clones, with roughly 80% found just once. Sequences were obtained from CD8+ T cells sorted from blood. These receptor sequences come from a woman between 50 and 59 years old in good health.

The CDR3 nucleotides read TGTGCCAGCAGCGGACAGGCGAGCTACGAGCAGTACTTC. The encoded protein is CASSGQASYEQYF. The V call is TRBV6-6, the J call TRBJ2-7; TRBD1 agrees at 7 bases. CDR1 MNHNY and CDR2 SVGAGI come from the germline V gene (reference sequence). With V trimmed by 6 bases and J by 3 bases, 5 bases remained unmatched. CDR3 length equals 13 residues.

CDR3 coding DNA: TGCGCCAGCGATTTAGGGGGGGGAGACACCGGGGAGCTGTTTTTT. This sequence encodes CASDLGGGDTGELFF. This chain uses TRBV10-2 with TRBJ2-2, with D tentatively TRBD2 (7 bases). The V end was cut by 8 bases, the J end by 3 bases, with 16 bases between. This CDR3 spans 15 amino acids. In germline, CDR1 is WSHSY, CDR2 SAAADI.

In the case of this clone: The sample has other DNA sequences that encode this CDR3 too. This chain links TRBV9 with TRBJ2-7; TRBD1 matches 10 bases. V trimming: 0 bases; J trimming: 2 bases; junction bases outside the gene matches: 2. This CDR3 has 15 amino acids. Looked up from germline, CDR1 is SGDLS and CDR2 is YYNGEE. DNA for the CDR3: TGTGCCAGCAGCGTAGAGGGGACAGGGGCCTACGAGCAGTACTTC. Its translation: CASSVEGTGAYEQYF. The variable domain in full, with the rest retrieved from reference TRBV9 and TRBJ2-7, is DSGVTQTPKHLITATGQRVTLRCSPRSGDLSVYWYQQSLDQGLQFLIQYYNGEERAKGNILERFSAQQFPDLHSELNLSSLELGDSALYFCASSVEGTGAYEQYFGPGTRLTVT.

The chain has TRBV5-5 and TRBJ2-1; no clear D gene. CDR3 length equals 13 residues. The germline V gene has CDR1 SGHKS and CDR2 YYEKEE (reference sequence). Trimming took off 0 bases at V and 9 bases at J, with 10 bases between the two ends. The CDR3 spells CASSLELYLEQFF. The CDR3, as DNA: TGTGCCAGCAGCTTGGAGCTGTACCTTGAGCAGTTCTTC.

The chain carries TRBV30 and TRBJ2-7, with 7 bases aligning to TRBD2. V trimming: 2 bases; J trimming: 3 bases; junction bases outside the gene matches: 7. The CDR3 has 14 residues. Germline CDR1 is GTSNPN and CDR2 is SVGIG (reference sequence). The DNA of the CDR3 is TGTGCCTGGAGTCCCGGGACTACTGACTACGAGCAGTACTTC. Amino acids: CAWSPGTTDYEQYF.

Of note for this clone: A far larger clone is a single base away, which makes a read error likely. J is TRBJ1-2 and V is TRBV5-1; 7 nucleotides align to TRBD1. The V gene's germline CDR1 is SGHRS and CDR2 YFSETQ. Trimming at V came to 7 bases and at J to 6 bases, leaving 12 bases not matched to a gene. CDR3 length: 14 residues. CDR3 DNA: TGCGCCAGCTGCTCGAACAGGGGAGGAGATGGCTACACCTTC. Translating gives CASCSNRGGDGYTF.

The rearrangement links TRBV7-6 to TRBJ1-1, with D perhaps TRBD1 (6 bases). The ends were cut back, 0 bases at V and 1 base at J, with 9 bases in the middle. Germline-derived CDR1 and CDR2 are SGHVS and FNYEAQ. The CDR3 has 15 amino acids. The CDR3 DNA reads TGTGCCAGCAGCTTAGCAACAGGGACGAACACTGAAGCTTTCTTT. Translating it yields CASSLATGTNTEAFF.

The chain has TRBV5-8 and TRBJ2-5; D unresolved. TRBJ2-7 matches the DNA end more closely, so the J call is doubtful. Per germline, CDR1 SGHTS and CDR2 YDEGEE. The CDR3 runs 13 residues. The CDR3 region is CASSPIDINEQYF. In DNA form, the CDR3 reads TGTGCCAGCAGCCCGATCGACATAAACGAGCAGTACTTC.

The rearrangement links TRBV6-4 to TRBJ2-3, with 8 bases fitting TRBD2. Germline assignment: CDR1 MRHNA and CDR2 SNTAGT. CDR3 length: 15 residues. V lost 0 bases to trimming and J lost 2 bases; unmatched junction nucleotides: 1. The CDR3 region is CASSDSGGATDTQYF. DNA for the CDR3: TGTGCCAGCAGTGACTCCGGGGGGGCCACAGATACGCAGTATTTT.

The V and J genes are TRBV27 and TRBJ1-1, with D perhaps TRBD1 (6 bases). V lost 6 bases to trimming and J lost 4 bases, with 18 bases between them. Germline V gene sequence: CDR1 MNHEY, CDR2 SMNVEV (reference sequence). The length of the CDR3 is 15 residues. The CDR3 spells CASSPSREGGTEAFF. The CDR3 DNA follows: TGTGCCAGCAGCCCCTCCAGGGAGGGGGGCACTGAAGCTTTCTTT.

J is TRBJ2-7 and V is TRBV6-5; 8 nucleotides agree with TRBD1. V shed 7 bases, J shed 4 bases, and the junction held 9 bases outside the gene matches. This CDR3 region has 14 residues. The germline V gene encodes CDR1 MNHEY and CDR2 SVGAGI. CDR3 bases: TGTGCCAGCAAGCCCAGGACAGGGAGATACGAGCAGTACTTC. This codes for CASKPRTGRYEQYF.

This chain links TRBV7-2 with TRBJ2-1; TRBD2 agrees at 9 bases. Germline CDR1 reads SGHTA; CDR2 reads FQGNSA. Trimming removed 1 base from V and 8 bases from J; junction bases left unmatched: 12. This CDR3 has 17 amino acids. CDR3 sequence reads: CASSLDDAGGGRDEQFF. The CDR3 region has the DNA TGTGCCAGCAGCTTAGATGATGCGGGGGGGGGCCGGGATGAGCAGTTCTTC.

This clone has only a few counts. This chain connects TRBV5-8 to TRBJ1-2; possibly TRBD1 for D (5 bases). V was clipped by 4 bases and J by 5 bases, with 9 bases between them. The CDR3 runs to 12 residues. In germline, CDR1 is SGHTS, CDR2 YDEGEE. CDR3 residues: CASSGAEYGYTF. CDR3 in DNA: TGTGCCAGCAGCGGGGCCGAATATGGCTACACCTTC.

A few counts support this clone. The rearrangement links TRBV27 to TRBJ2-7, with 7 bases that match TRBD2. J gave up 4 bases and V 8 bases, and 5 bases lay outside the gene matches. The CDR3 extends over 12 amino acids. Germline V CDR1 and CDR2: MNHEY, SMNVEV (reference sequence). In nucleotides, the CDR3 is TGTGCCAGCTCCTCGGGGGGATACGAGCAGTACTTC. Its protein is CASSSGGYEQYF.

This clone was counted a single time. The rearrangement joins TRBV27 to TRBJ2-1, with D uncertain. The CDR3 covers 13 residues. V lost 3 bases, J lost 4 bases, and 7 bases lay in between. Germline-derived CDR1 and CDR2 are MNHEY and SMNVEV (reference sequence). For the CDR3, the DNA is TGTGCCAGCAGTTTGGGCCGTTACAATGAGCAGTTCTTC. Translated: CASSLGRYNEQFF.

The chain is built from TRBV6-5 and TRBJ2-2; TRBD1 might be the D (6 bases). Trimming pared 5 bases from V and 5 bases from J, leaving 15 bases between. CDR1 and CDR2 (germline): MNHEY, SVGAGI. CDR3 length equals 15 residues. The CDR3 DNA is TGTGCCAGCAGTAGGCAGGGGCCCGGAACCGGGGAGCTGTTTTTT. Translating it yields CASSRQGPGTGELFF.

By its share, this clone is medium-sized. The CDR3 reads CASASGGAIYEQYF. As DNA, the CDR3 is TGTGCCAGCGCATCAGGGGGCGCGATCTACGAGCAGTACTTC. J is TRBJ2-7 and V is TRBV6-5; 8 bases align to TRBD1. Germline V gene data show CDR1 as MNHEY and CDR2 as SVGAGI. The junction had 9 bases not matched to a gene; V was cut back by 8 bases and J by 3 bases. The CDR3 extends over 14 amino acids.

Details on this clone: With only one base between it and a far larger clone, this is likely a read error. The chain uses TRBV5-1 and TRBJ1-2, with TRBD1 identical over 7 bases. The germline CDR1 and CDR2 sequences are SGHRS and YFSETQ. This CDR3 spans 14 amino acids. Trimming cost V 3 bases and J 6 bases; bases outside gene matches: 8. DNA of the CDR3: TGCGCCAGCAGCTCGAACAGGGGAGCAGATGGCTACACCTTC. This sequence encodes CASSSNRGADGYTF.

The chain uses TRBV10-2 and TRBJ2-7; the D gene is possibly TRBD1 (6 bases). This CDR3 spans 13 amino acids. From germline, CDR1 is WSHSY and CDR2 SAAADI. V lost 0 bases and J 7 bases, leaving 10 bases between the germline ends. CDR3 region: CASSESGAYEQYF. CDR3 sequence (DNA): TGCGCCAGCAGTGAGTCGGGGGCATATGAGCAGTACTTC.

DNA of the CDR3: TGTGCCAGCAGCTTAGGGGTCAACCCACACCCCAGCTCCTACGAGCAGTACTTC. As protein: CASSLGVNPHPSSYEQYF. This chain connects TRBV13 to TRBJ2-7; the D is unclear. This CDR3 region has 18 residues. Germline assignment: CDR1 PRHDT and CDR2 FYEKMQ (reference sequence). The V end lost 0 bases, the J end lost 0 bases, and 18 bases lay between the germline ends.

This clone has only a few counts. This sequence joins TRBV29-1 and TRBJ2-7, with 14 bases matching TRBD2. J lost 3 bases, V lost 6 bases, and 4 bases had no gene match. The germline V gene has CDR1 SQVTM and CDR2 ANQGSEA. This CDR3 comprises 14 residues. The CDR3 is CSVVGLAGGYEQYF. DNA for the CDR3: TGCAGCGTAGTCGGACTAGCGGGGGGCTACGAGCAGTACTTC.

The chain couples TRBV5-1 to TRBJ1-5; D uncertain. With 4 bases removed from V and 10 bases from J, the gap between germline ends came to 9 bases. Germline V gives CDR1 SGHRS, CDR2 YFSETQ. This CDR3 comprises 11 residues. DNA for the CDR3: TGCGCCAGCAGCCCTCCGACACCCCAGCATTTT. Protein: CASSPPTPQHF.

The chain carries TRBV4-1 and TRBJ2-7; TRBD2 matches 7 bases. The CDR3 extends over 15 amino acids. CDR1 MGHRA and CDR2 YSYEKL come from the germline V gene. V lost 4 bases, J lost 4 bases, and 10 bases stayed unmatched. As DNA, the CDR3 is TGCGCCAGCAGCCGTGGGGCAGGCGGGGGTTACGAGCAGTACTTC. This codes for CASSRGAGGGYEQYF.

This chain joins TRBV4-1 and TRBJ2-1, with D tentatively TRBD1 (5 bases). The CDR3 is 15 amino acids. The germline gives CDR1 MGHRA, CDR2 YSYEKL. The V end lost 5 bases, the J end lost 8 bases, and 19 bases lay between the germline ends. CDR3 protein: CASSDSPLMGHEQFF. CDR3 nucleotides: TGCGCCAGCAGCGACTCCCCCCTCATGGGGCATGAGCAGTTCTTC.

This chain connects TRBV7-9 to TRBJ2-7, with 9 bases identical to TRBD1. CDR3 length equals 15 residues. Germline CDR1 is SEHNR and CDR2 is FQNEAQ (reference sequence). The junction had 6 bases not matched to a gene; V was cut back by 0 bases and J by 6 bases. CDR3 loop: CASSLARTGVVEQYF. The CDR3 nucleotides are TGTGCCAGCAGCTTAGCGAGGACAGGGGTGGTCGAGCAGTACTTC. Full variable domain (remainder filled in from reference TRBV7-9 and TRBJ2-7): DTGVSQNPRHKITKRGQNVTFRCDPISEHNRLYWYRQTLGQGPEFLTYFQNEAQLEKSRLLSDRFSAERPKGSFSTLEIQRTEQGDSAMYLCASSLARTGVVEQYFGPGTRLTVT.

The chain recombines TRBV28 with TRBJ2-2, with a tentative D call TRBD2 (6 bases). The germline V and J ends were trimmed by 6 bases and 5 bases, with 13 bases remaining between them. CDR1 MDHEN and CDR2 SYDVKM come from the germline V gene. The CDR3 is 14 residues long. The CDR3 coding sequence is TGTGCCAGCAGAACGGGACTTAGTACCGGGGAGCTGTTTTTT. Protein: CASRTGLSTGELFF.

The V and J genes are TRBV6-4 and TRBJ1-1; D uncertain. Germline values: CDR1 MRHNA, CDR2 SNTAGT. The ends were cut back, 4 bases at V and 0 bases at J, with 6 bases in the middle. This CDR3 region has 13 residues. The CDR3 nucleotides read TGTGCCAGCAGTGTCCAGATGAACACTGAAGCTTTCTTT. This gives the protein CASSVQMNTEAFF.

The J gene is TRBJ1-4, the V gene TRBV4-1, with D unclear. Trimming removed 2 bases at V and 6 bases at J, with 7 bases between. Germline-derived CDR1 and CDR2 are MGHRA and YSYEKL. CDR3 size: 13 residues. This chain's CDR3 is CASSQPPYEKLFF. CDR3 DNA sequence: TGCGCCAGCAGCCAACCCCCATATGAAAAACTGTTTTTT.

This clone was seen a single time. The chain joins TRBV7-2 to TRBJ1-1; D is uncertain. The ends were cut back, 5 bases at V and 1 base at J, with 11 bases in the middle. The CDR3 loop spans 14 amino acids. The germline CDR1 and CDR2 sequences are SGHTA and FQGNSA. CDR3 sequence reads: CASSVTPGNTEAFF. The CDR3 nucleotides read TGTGCCAGCAGCGTTACGCCCGGGAACACTGAAGCTTTCTTT.

The CDR3 DNA is TGTGCCAGCAGCTTAGGCCGCGAAGGGGTTGAAGCTTTCTTT. As protein: CASSLGREGVEAFF. This chain uses TRBV11-2 with TRBJ1-1, with a weak D call TRBD1 (5 bases). V lost 1 base to trimming and J lost 7 bases, with 13 bases between them. CDR1 and CDR2 (germline): SGHAT, FQNNGV. The CDR3 runs to 14 residues.